These 28 T cell receptor beta chains were all obtained from the same sample, sequenced in a study of shared clonotypes between healthy human individuals. The naive CD8 fraction comprised CD45RO-negative cells positively selected for CCR7 and excluded terminally differentiated effector memory CD45RA+ cells. Produced via immunoSEQ multiplex PCR; TCRdb's table is partial and in-frame only. The sample shows around 550,000 clones, 85% to 95% of them seen only once. Sequences were obtained from naive CD8+ T cells sorted from blood. Receptor source: a woman in her 30s in good health.

This clone has just one count. The chain joins TRBV10-3 to TRBJ2-7; D might be TRBD1 or TRBD2, each matching 6 bases. The CDR3 is made up of 14 amino acids. Germline lookup yields CDR1 ENHRY and CDR2 SYGVKD. The ends were cut back, 9 bases at V and 7 bases at J, with 22 bases in the middle. The CDR3 loop reads CAITGGGSLGEQYF. The CDR3 coding sequence is TGTGCCATAACAGGAGGGGGATCTCTGGGAGAGCAGTACTTC.

The CDR3, as DNA: TGTGCCAGCAGTTTGGGGGCGTTGGGAGTTGGCTACACCTTC. It encodes CASSLGALGVGYTF. This chain connects TRBV28 to TRBJ1-2; a weak D match, TRBD1 (6 bases). From germline, CDR1 is MDHEN and CDR2 SYDVKM. The V end was cut by 3 bases, the J end by 7 bases, with 15 bases between. This CDR3 contains 14 residues.

The rearrangement joins TRBV25-1 to TRBJ2-2; no firm D call. Germline CDR1 and CDR2: MGHDK and SYGVNS. V lost 7 bases to trimming and J lost 5 bases, with 5 bases between them. This CDR3 spans 11 amino acids. CDR3 sequence reads: CASNRTGELFF. CDR3 coding DNA: TGTGCCAGCAACCGAACCGGGGAGCTGTTTTTT.

This chain connects TRBV13 to TRBJ2-5; 10 bases match TRBD2. This CDR3 has 19 residues. The V and J ends lost 3 bases and 2 bases, in that order; junction bases with no gene match: 15. From germline, CDR1 is PRHDT and CDR2 FYEKMQ (reference sequence). This chain's CDR3 is CASSFSTSGDPLSQETQYF. The DNA of the CDR3 is TGTGCCAGCAGCTTTAGCACTAGCGGGGACCCCTTGAGTCAAGAGACCCAGTACTTC. Drawing the rest from reference TRBV13 and TRBJ2-5, the complete variable domain is AAGVIQSPRHLIKEKRETATLKCYPIPRHDTVYWYQQGPGQDPQFLISFYEKMQSDKGSIPDRFSAQQFSDYHSELNMSSLELGDSALYFCASSFSTSGDPLSQETQYFGPGTRLLVL.

This rearrangement joins TRBV5-4 to TRBJ2-7; tentative D call: TRBD1 (5 bases). CDR3 length: 14 amino acids. Germline CDR1 is SGHNT and CDR2 is YYREEE (reference sequence). V was shortened by 0 bases and J by 4 bases, with 11 bases between the two germline ends. The CDR3 sequence is CASSLAVQDYEQYF. The CDR3 region has the DNA TGTGCCAGCAGCTTGGCCGTACAGGATTACGAGCAGTACTTC.

The chain uses TRBV30 and TRBJ2-7; TRBD2 aligns across 8 bases. CDR1 and CDR2 from the germline V gene are GTSNPN and SVGIG (reference sequence). The CDR3 has 14 amino acids. The junction had 2 bases not matched to a gene; V was cut back by 0 bases and J by 1 base. CDR3: CAWSVASGSYEQYF. DNA for the CDR3: TGTGCCTGGAGTGTGGCTAGCGGGTCCTACGAGCAGTACTTC.

In DNA form, the CDR3 reads TGTGCCAGCAACTCGGCGGGGGGGTACGAGCAGTACTTC. Its protein is CASNSAGGYEQYF. The chain couples TRBV5-4 to TRBJ2-7, with 9 bases lining up with TRBD2. The CDR3 length is 13 residues. The J segment lost 4 bases and the V segment lost 6 bases, leaving 5 bases of the junction unmatched. CDR1 SGHNT and CDR2 YYREEE come from the germline V gene (reference sequence). The full variable domain, rest sourced from reference TRBV5-4 and TRBJ2-7, is ETGVTQSPTHLIKTRGQQVTLRCSSQSGHNTVSWYQQALGQGPQFIFQYYREEENGRGNFPPRFSGLQFPNYSSELNVNALELDDSALYLCASNSAGGYEQYFGPGTRLTVT.

The rearrangement uses TRBV4-1 and TRBJ2-1; 7 bases agree with TRBD1. This CDR3 region has 13 residues. Germline lookup yields CDR1 MGHRA and CDR2 YSYEKL. The J segment lost 6 bases and the V segment lost 4 bases, leaving 3 bases of the junction unmatched. The CDR3 sequence: CASSRDSGNEQFF. CDR3 in DNA: TGCGCCAGCAGCCGGGACAGTGGCAATGAGCAGTTCTTC.

This chain links TRBV7-9 with TRBJ2-3; D is unclear. V lost 0 bases and J 2 bases, leaving 6 bases between the germline ends. Germline V gene sequence: CDR1 SEHNR, CDR2 FQNEAQ (reference sequence). The CDR3 extends over 14 amino acids. This CDR3 is CASSLARLTDTQYF. CDR3 in DNA: TGTGCCAGCAGCTTAGCAAGACTCACAGATACGCAGTATTTT. Supplemented by reference TRBV7-9 and TRBJ2-3, the full variable domain reads DTGVSQNPRHKITKRGQNVTFRCDPISEHNRLYWYRQTLGQGPEFLTYFQNEAQLEKSRLLSDRFSAERPKGSFSTLEIQRTEQGDSAMYLCASSLARLTDTQYFGPGTRLTVL.

This chain connects TRBV28 to TRBJ2-2; 9 nucleotides match TRBD2. Germline V gene lookup returns CDR1 MDHEN and CDR2 SYDVKM. After removal of 5 bases from V and 9 bases from J, the junction contained 13 bases not matched to a gene. This CDR3 is built from 16 residues. The CDR3 spells CASSPVMAGGPRELFF. The CDR3 coding sequence is TGTGCCAGCAGTCCCGTGATGGCGGGAGGGCCCCGGGAGCTGTTTTTT.

The J gene is TRBJ1-2, the V gene TRBV6-4, with D possibly TRBD1 on 5 matching bases. In germline, CDR1 is MRHNA, CDR2 SNTAGT. Trimming took 3 bases from V and 4 from J, leaving 15 bases between them. The CDR3 consists of 15 residues. CDR3 sequence reads: CASSEGPDESYGYTF. In DNA, the CDR3 is TGTGCCAGCAGTGAGGGGCCCGATGAGTCCTATGGCTACACCTTC.

The chain has TRBV7-4 and TRBJ2-7, with TRBD1 identical over 7 bases. J lost 6 bases, V lost 5 bases, and 13 bases had no gene match. The CDR3 has 15 amino acids. Germline V lookup: CDR1 SGHVT, CDR2 SQSDAQ. The CDR3: CASSPDVGTDGEQYF. The CDR3 DNA sequence: TGTGCCAGCAGCCCGGATGTGGGGACAGACGGCGAGCAGTACTTC.

The genes are TRBV6-5 and TRBJ2-7; D may be TRBD1 or TRBD2 (6 bases each). The CDR3 spans 15 residues. CDR1 MNHEY and CDR2 SVGAGI come from the germline V gene. V gave up 6 bases and J gave up 3 bases, with 18 bases separating them. CDR3 nucleotides: TGTGCCAGCAGACTCAGTAGGGGGGCAGACTACGAGCAGTACTTC. Its translation: CASRLSRGADYEQYF.

The chain links TRBV5-4 to TRBJ2-7; D is perhaps TRBD1 (6 bases). V lost 4 bases and J lost 4, with 18 bases in between. CDR1 and CDR2 from the germline V gene are SGHNT and YYREEE (reference sequence). This CDR3 contains 15 residues. As DNA, the CDR3 is TGTGCCAGCAGCCTTAACAGGGCTTCAATTTACGAGCAGTACTTC. It specifies CASSLNRASIYEQYF. Full variable domain (missing parts from reference TRBV5-4 and TRBJ2-7): ETGVTQSPTHLIKTRGQQVTLRCSSQSGHNTVSWYQQALGQGPQFIFQYYREEENGRGNFPPRFSGLQFPNYSSELNVNALELDDSALYLCASSLNRASIYEQYFGPGTRLTVT.

This chain uses TRBV15 with TRBJ2-7, with a tentative D call TRBD1 (6 bases). This CDR3 contains 14 residues. Deletions cut 5 bases from V and 3 bases from J, with 14 bases between. The germline gives CDR1 LNHNV, CDR2 YYDKDF (reference sequence). The CDR3 nucleotides read TGTGCCACCAGCGAGGGGGAAACCTTCTACGAGCAGTACTTC. This gives the protein CATSEGETFYEQYF. Drawing the rest from reference TRBV15 and TRBJ2-7, the complete variable domain is DAMVIQNPRYQVTQFGKPVTLSCSQTLNHNVMYWYQQKSSQAPKLLFHYYDKDFNNEADTPDNFQSRRPNTSFCFLDIRSPGLGDTAMYLCATSEGETFYEQYFGPGTRLTVT.

This chain uses TRBV11-1 with TRBJ2-7; TRBD1 aligns across 8 bases. Germline CDR1 reads SGHAT; CDR2 reads FQDESV (reference sequence). After removal of 5 bases from V and 1 base from J, the junction contained 4 bases not matched to a gene. This CDR3 has 14 residues. The CDR3 reads CASSPGTGSYEQYF. The CDR3 DNA follows: TGTGCCAGCAGCCCCGGGACAGGATCCTACGAGCAGTACTTC.

The chain carries TRBV7-9 and TRBJ2-1; 10 nucleotides line up with TRBD1. V gave up 11 bases and J gave up 5 bases; unmatched junction bases: 9. CDR3 length equals 14 residues. The germline V gene encodes CDR1 SEHNR and CDR2 FQNEAQ (reference sequence). In nucleotides, the CDR3 is TGTGCCTCTGGGGGAGGGACAGGGGACAATGAGCAGTTCTTC. Translating it yields CASGGGTGDNEQFF.

V is TRBV15 and J is TRBJ2-1; D is undetermined. CDR1 and CDR2 from the germline V gene are LNHNV and YYDKDF (reference sequence). The CDR3 contains 16 residues. Between the trimmed V and J ends, which lost 0 bases and 0 bases, there was a span of 9 bases. The DNA of the CDR3 is TGTGCCACCAGCAGAGATCTGTCGAGCTCCTACAATGAGCAGTTCTTC. Translation gives CATSRDLSSSYNEQFF.

This chain connects TRBV19 to TRBJ2-1; the match to TRBD2 covers 7 bases. The V gene's germline CDR1 is LNHDA and CDR2 SQIVND (reference sequence). The ends lost 3 bases at V and 3 bases at J; junction bases unmatched: 5. This CDR3 region has 15 residues. The CDR3 sequence: CASSIRLADYNEQFF. CDR3 DNA sequence: TGTGCCAGTAGTATTAGGCTAGCGGACTACAATGAGCAGTTCTTC.

The rearrangement links TRBV6-1 to TRBJ2-5; 14 nucleotides agree with TRBD2. Unmatched junction bases numbered 13, after V lost 3 bases and J lost 4 bases. CDR1 is MNHNS, CDR2 SASEGT, per germline. The CDR3 contains 19 residues. This CDR3 is CASSDTGGLAGVFRETQYF. The DNA of the CDR3 is TGTGCCAGCAGTGACACAGGGGGACTAGCGGGAGTATTTCGAGAGACCCAGTACTTC.

The chain uses TRBV29-1 and TRBJ2-1, with TRBD2 identical over 9 bases. Losses at the gene ends were 5 bases for V and 3 bases for J; bases not matched to a gene: 8. The germline gives CDR1 SQVTM, CDR2 ANQGSEA. The CDR3 is made up of 15 amino acids. CDR3 sequence (DNA): TGCAGCGTTCTATTAGCGGGAGCCCTCTACAATGAGCAGTTCTTC. It encodes CSVLLAGALYNEQFF.

J is TRBJ2-1 and V is TRBV19; D might be TRBD2 (6 bases). The CDR3 is 11 amino acids. Germline V gene data show CDR1 as LNHDA and CDR2 as SQIVND (reference sequence). Trimming cost V 10 bases and J 10 bases, with 14 bases left between them. The CDR3 spells CATRGSGEQFF. The CDR3 DNA reads as TGTGCCACCCGAGGTAGCGGCGAGCAGTTCTTC. Combining the CDR3 with reference TRBV19 and TRBJ2-1 gives the whole variable domain DGGITQSPKYLFRKEGQNVTLSCEQNLNHDAMYWYRQDPGQGLRLIYYSQIVNDFQKGDIAEGYSVSREKKESFPLTVTSAQKNPTAFYLCATRGSGEQFFGPGTRLTVL.

V gene TRBV7-9 combines with J gene TRBJ2-7; TRBD2 matches at 9 bases. After removal of 5 bases from V and 0 bases from J, the junction contained 2 bases not matched to a gene. The CDR3 is 14 amino acids. From germline, CDR1 is SEHNR and CDR2 FQNEAQ (reference sequence). The CDR3 is CASSISGSSYEQYF. The DNA for the CDR3 is TGTGCCAGCAGCATTAGCGGGAGCTCCTACGAGCAGTACTTC.

The V call is TRBV19, the J call TRBJ2-6, with 7 nucleotides matching TRBD1. This CDR3 is built from 18 residues. Trimming removed 5 bases from V and 4 bases from J; junction bases left unmatched: 14. Germline V lookup: CDR1 LNHDA, CDR2 SQIVND (reference sequence). DNA of the CDR3: TGTGCCAGTAGTGACAGGGATCATCCCCAGGCAGGGGCCAACGTCCTGACTTTC. It codes for CASSDRDHPQAGANVLTF. The entire variable domain, with the rest obtained from reference TRBV19 and TRBJ2-6, is as follows: DGGITQSPKYLFRKEGQNVTLSCEQNLNHDAMYWYRQDPGQGLRLIYYSQIVNDFQKGDIAEGYSVSREKKESFPLTVTSAQKNPTAFYLCASSDRDHPQAGANVLTFGAGSRLTVL.

The chain recombines TRBV6-6 with TRBJ2-1; D is unclear. V gave up 8 bases and J gave up 7 bases, with 12 bases separating them. Germline values: CDR1 MNHNY, CDR2 SVGAGI (reference sequence). The CDR3 loop spans 12 amino acids. In nucleotides, the CDR3 is TGTGCCAGCGGGCCTCTAACTAATGAGCAGTTCTTC. It specifies CASGPLTNEQFF.

This chain links TRBV10-3 with TRBJ2-7; the D is unclear. Germline V gene lookup returns CDR1 ENHRY and CDR2 SYGVKD. The CDR3 runs 14 residues. Trimming removed 5 bases from V and 0 bases from J, with 11 bases in between. In DNA, the CDR3 is TGTGCCATCAGTCCCCGAGACAACTCCTACGAGCAGTACTTC. Its translation: CAISPRDNSYEQYF.

The chain combines TRBV28 with TRBJ2-6, with a weak D call TRBD1 (6 bases). The CDR3 is 15 amino acids. Germline V CDR1 and CDR2: MDHEN, SYDVKM. V lost 5 bases to trimming and J lost 4 bases, with 12 bases between them. CDR3: CASSPLGAGANVLTF. The CDR3 region has the DNA TGTGCCAGCAGTCCCTTGGGGGCCGGGGCCAACGTCCTGACTTTC.

The gene calls are TRBV5-7 and TRBJ1-1; TRBD1 is a possible D gene (5 bases). TRBV5-7 is reported as an ORF; its role is uncertain. The CDR3 length is 15 residues. V dropped 2 bases and J dropped 4 bases, with 15 bases sitting between them. CDR3 protein: CASSFGNGGATEAFF. The DNA for the CDR3 is TGTGCCAGCAGCTTCGGTAACGGGGGAGCCACTGAAGCTTTCTTT.